This TCR beta chain was observed in a study of graft-versus-host responses after intestinal transplantation. The overall study: Grafts that recipients had were multivisceral, liver-intestinal, or isolated intestinal transplants. Anti-thymocyte globulin was used for induction in all recipients, who then took tacrolimus and steroids for around 3 years. Study-level points and caveats: Some GvH clones appeared in ileal mucosa or blood before recipient bone marrow. Early post-transplant HvG declines tracked with peak circulating GvH clone levels.

Libraries were prepared by immunoSEQ multiplex PCR; TCRdb keeps only in-frame clonotypes and omits some of them. The repertoire has about 100,000 clones, around 91% of them found once; the top ten carry about 0.18%. With V trimmed by 0 bases and J by 10 bases, 6 bases remained unmatched. In germline, CDR1 is SGHNT, CDR2 YYREEE (reference sequence). The CDR3 is made up of 15 amino acids. Concerning this clone itself: The target antigen is unknown.

The genes are TRBV5-4 and TRBJ1-6; TRBD1 aligns across 8 bases. The TCR originated in a human donor who was the organ donor for an intestinal transplant. This specimen consisted of unstimulated CD4+ T cells sorted from spleen or lymph node cells, obtained before transplant. DNA of the CDR3: TGTGCCAGCAGCTTGGTGGGCAGGGGGCTCTCACCCCTCCACTTT. It yields the protein CASSLVGRGLSPLHF.